Detailed here is one TCR beta chain. As yet, its antigen is unknown. The sequenced fragment ends 3 residues before the CDR3 boundary, so the rest is inferred from the germline J gene. This CDR3 has 14 amino acids. Germline CDR1 and CDR2: SGHRS and YFSETQ. Trimming took 2 bases from V and 5 from J; bases not matched to a gene: 7. The data are from a study of T cells in women clearing cervical HPV infection. Genomic DNA, averaging approximately 1,100 ng per sample, yielded TCR beta CDR3 via immunoSEQ. Here immunoSEQ multiplex PCR was the method, and the copy in TCRdb shows in-frame clones only, minus some. This sample's clone table lists roughly 15,000 clones. Study-wide results and caveats: TRBV6-7 abundance was lower in cases than controls (around 0.11% versus 0.15%).

The clonotype was recovered from a woman between 18 and 69 years old with a cervical HPV16 infection that either progressed to CIN3+ or cleared (not recorded which). The chain uses TRBV5-1 and TRBJ2-7; TRBD2 matches at 7 bases. Sequencing was carried out using blood buffy coat. The CDR3 is CASSLSAGMNEQYF. CDR3 DNA, as far as it was read: TGCGCCAGCAGCTTATCAGCGGGGATGAACGAG.